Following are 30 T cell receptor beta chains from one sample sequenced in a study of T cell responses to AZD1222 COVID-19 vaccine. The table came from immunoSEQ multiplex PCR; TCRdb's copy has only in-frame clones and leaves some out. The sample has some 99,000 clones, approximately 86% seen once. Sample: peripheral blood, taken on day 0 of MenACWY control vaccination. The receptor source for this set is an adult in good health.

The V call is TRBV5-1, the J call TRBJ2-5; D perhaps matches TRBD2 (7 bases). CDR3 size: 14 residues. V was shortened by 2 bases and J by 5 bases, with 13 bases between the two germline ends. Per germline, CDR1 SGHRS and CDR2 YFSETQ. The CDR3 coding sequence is TGCGCCAGCAGCTTCTCGGGGGGCCTTGAGACCCAGTACTTC. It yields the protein CASSFSGGLETQYF. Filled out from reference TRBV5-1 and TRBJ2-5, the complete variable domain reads KAGVTQTPRYLIKTRGQQVTLSCSPISGHRSVSWYQQTPGQGLQFLFEYFSETQRNKGNFPGRFSGRQFSNSRSEMNVSTLELGDSALYLCASSFSGGLETQYFGPGTRLLVL.

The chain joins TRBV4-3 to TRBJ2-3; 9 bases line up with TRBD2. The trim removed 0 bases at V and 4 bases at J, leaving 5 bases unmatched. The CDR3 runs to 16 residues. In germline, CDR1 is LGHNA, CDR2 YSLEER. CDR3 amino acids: CASSQDQKRGADTQYF. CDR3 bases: TGCGCCAGCAGCCAAGATCAGAAGCGGGGGGCAGATACGCAGTATTTT.

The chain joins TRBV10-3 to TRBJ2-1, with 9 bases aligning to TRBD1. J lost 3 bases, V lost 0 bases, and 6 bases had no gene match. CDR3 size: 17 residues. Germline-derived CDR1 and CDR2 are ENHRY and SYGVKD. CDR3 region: CAISESGTGRGYNEQFF. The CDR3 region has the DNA TGTGCCATCAGTGAGTCGGGGACAGGGAGGGGCTACAATGAGCAGTTCTTC.

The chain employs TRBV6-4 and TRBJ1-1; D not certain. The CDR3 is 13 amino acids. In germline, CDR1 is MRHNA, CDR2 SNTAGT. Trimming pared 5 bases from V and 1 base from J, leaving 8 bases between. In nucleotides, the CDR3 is TGTGCCAGCAGTCTTCGACGGAACACTGAAGCTTTCTTT. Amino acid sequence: CASSLRRNTEAFF.

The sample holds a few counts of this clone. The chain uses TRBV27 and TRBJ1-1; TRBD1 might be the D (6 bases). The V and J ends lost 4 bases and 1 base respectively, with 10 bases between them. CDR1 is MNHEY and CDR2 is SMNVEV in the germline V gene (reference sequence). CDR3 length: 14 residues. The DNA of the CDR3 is TGTGCCAGCAGTTGGGACATAAGGAACACTGAAGCTTTCTTT. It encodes CASSWDIRNTEAFF.

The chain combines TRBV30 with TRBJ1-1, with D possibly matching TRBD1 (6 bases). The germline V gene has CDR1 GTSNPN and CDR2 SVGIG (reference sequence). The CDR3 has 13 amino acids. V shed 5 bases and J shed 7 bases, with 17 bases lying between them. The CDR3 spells CAWSRGGVGEAFF. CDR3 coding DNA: TGTGCCTGGTCCAGAGGGGGAGTCGGTGAAGCTTTCTTT.

Here the CDR3 DNA reads TGTGCCAGCAGACGTAACAGGGAAGGGGGGCAGTATTTT. It translates to CASRRNREGGQYF. The V call is TRBV12-3 or TRBV12-4, the J call TRBJ2-3; weak D call: TRBD1 (6 bases). The CDR3 has 13 residues. The V and J ends lost 6 bases and 11 bases respectively, with 18 bases between them.

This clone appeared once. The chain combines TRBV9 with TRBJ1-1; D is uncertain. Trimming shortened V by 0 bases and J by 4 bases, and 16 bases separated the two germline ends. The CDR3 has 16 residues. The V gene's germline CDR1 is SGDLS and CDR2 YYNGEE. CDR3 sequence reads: CASSVAGGGLSTEAFF. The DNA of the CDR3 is TGTGCCAGCAGCGTAGCTGGAGGTGGCCTGAGCACTGAAGCTTTCTTT. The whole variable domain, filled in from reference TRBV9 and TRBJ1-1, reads DSGVTQTPKHLITATGQRVTLRCSPRSGDLSVYWYQQSLDQGLQFLIQYYNGEERAKGNILERFSAQQFPDLHSELNLSSLELGDSALYFCASSVAGGGLSTEAFFGQGTRLTVV.

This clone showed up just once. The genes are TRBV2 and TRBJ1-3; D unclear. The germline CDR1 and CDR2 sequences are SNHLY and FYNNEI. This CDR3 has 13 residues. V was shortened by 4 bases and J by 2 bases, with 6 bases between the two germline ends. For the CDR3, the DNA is TGTGCCAGCAGTGTCGGGGCTGGAAACACCATATATTTT. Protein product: CASSVGAGNTIYF.

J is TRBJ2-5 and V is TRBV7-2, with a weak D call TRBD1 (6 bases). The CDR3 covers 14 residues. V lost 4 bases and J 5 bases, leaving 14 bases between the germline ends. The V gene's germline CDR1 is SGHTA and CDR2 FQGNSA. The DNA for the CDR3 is TGTGCCAGCAGCTGGGCGGACAGTAGCGAGACCCAGTACTTC. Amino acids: CASSWADSSETQYF.

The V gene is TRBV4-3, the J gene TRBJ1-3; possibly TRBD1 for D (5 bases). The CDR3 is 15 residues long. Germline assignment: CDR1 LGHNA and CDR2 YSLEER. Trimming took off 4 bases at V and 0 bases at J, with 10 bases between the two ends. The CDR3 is CASSLTESSGNTIYF. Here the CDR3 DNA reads TGCGCCAGCAGCCTGACAGAGAGCTCTGGAAACACCATATATTTT.

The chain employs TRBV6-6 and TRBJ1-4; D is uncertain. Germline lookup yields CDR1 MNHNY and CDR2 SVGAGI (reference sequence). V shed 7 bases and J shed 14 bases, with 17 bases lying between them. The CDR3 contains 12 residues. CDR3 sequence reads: CASTTLEGWLFF. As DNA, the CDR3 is TGTGCCAGCACCACCTTGGAGGGTTGGCTGTTTTTT.

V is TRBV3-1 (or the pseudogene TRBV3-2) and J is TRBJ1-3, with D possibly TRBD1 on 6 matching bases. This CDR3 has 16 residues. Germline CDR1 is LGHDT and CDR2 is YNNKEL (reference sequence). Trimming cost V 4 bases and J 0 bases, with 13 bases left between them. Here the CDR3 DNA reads TGTGCCAGCAGCCGGACAGCTGGGAGCTCTGGAAACACCATATATTTT. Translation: CASSRTAGSSGNTIYF.

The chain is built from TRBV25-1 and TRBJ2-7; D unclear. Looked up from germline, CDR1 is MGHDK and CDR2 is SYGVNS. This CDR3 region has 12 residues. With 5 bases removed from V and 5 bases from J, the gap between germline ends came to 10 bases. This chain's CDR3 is CASSPTIDEQYF. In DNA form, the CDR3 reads TGTGCCAGCAGTCCTACGATCGACGAGCAGTACTTC.

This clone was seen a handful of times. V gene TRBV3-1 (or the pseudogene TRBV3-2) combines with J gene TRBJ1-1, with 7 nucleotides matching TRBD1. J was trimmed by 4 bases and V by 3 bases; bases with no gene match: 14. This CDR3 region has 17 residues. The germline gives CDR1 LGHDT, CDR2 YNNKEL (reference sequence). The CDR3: CASSQYIEGGAGTEAFF. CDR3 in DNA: TGTGCCAGCAGCCAGTATATAGAAGGGGGCGCGGGCACTGAAGCTTTCTTT.

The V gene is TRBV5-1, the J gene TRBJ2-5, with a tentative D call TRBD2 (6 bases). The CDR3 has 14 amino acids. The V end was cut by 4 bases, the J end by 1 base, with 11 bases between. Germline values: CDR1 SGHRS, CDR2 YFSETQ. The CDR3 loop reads CASSAAGSQETQYF. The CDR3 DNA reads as TGCGCCAGCAGCGCTGCGGGAAGCCAAGAGACCCAGTACTTC.

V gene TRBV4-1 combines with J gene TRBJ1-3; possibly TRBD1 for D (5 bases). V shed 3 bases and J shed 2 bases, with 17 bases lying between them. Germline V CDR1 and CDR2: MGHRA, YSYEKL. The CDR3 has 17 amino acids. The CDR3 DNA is TGCGCCAGCAGCCAGGACGGGCTGGGGGGGGCTGGAAACACCATATATTTT. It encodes CASSQDGLGGAGNTIYF.

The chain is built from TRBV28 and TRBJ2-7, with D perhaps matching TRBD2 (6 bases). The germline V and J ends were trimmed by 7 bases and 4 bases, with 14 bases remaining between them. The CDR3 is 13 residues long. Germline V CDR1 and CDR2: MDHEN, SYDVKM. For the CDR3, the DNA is TGTGCCAGCACCGCTAGCGTCGGTTACGAGCAGTACTTC. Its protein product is CASTASVGYEQYF.

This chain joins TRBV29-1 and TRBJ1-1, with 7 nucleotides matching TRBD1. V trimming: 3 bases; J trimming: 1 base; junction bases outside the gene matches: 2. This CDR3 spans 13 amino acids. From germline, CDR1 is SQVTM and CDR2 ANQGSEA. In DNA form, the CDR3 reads TGCAGCGTTGAGAGACAGGGGAACACTGAAGCTTTCTTT. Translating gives CSVERQGNTEAFF.

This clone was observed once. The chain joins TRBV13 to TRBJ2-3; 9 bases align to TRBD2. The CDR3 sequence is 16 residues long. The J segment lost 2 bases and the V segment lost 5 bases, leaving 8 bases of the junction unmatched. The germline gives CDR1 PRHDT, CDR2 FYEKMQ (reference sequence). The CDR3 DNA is TGTGCCAGCAGCCCGCCAGCGGGGGGTCCCACAGATACGCAGTATTTT. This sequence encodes CASSPPAGGPTDTQYF. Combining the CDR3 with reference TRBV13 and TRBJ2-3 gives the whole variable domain AAGVIQSPRHLIKEKRETATLKCYPIPRHDTVYWYQQGPGQDPQFLISFYEKMQSDKGSIPDRFSAQQFSDYHSELNMSSLELGDSALYFCASSPPAGGPTDTQYFGPGTRLTVL.

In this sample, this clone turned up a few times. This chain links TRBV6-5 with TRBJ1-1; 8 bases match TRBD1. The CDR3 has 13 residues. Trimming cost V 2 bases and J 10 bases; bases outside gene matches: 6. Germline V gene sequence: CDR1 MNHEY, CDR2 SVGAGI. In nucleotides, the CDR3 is TGTGCCAGCAGTTACCGGCAGGGGGCCGCAGCTTTCTTT. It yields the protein CASSYRQGAAAFF.

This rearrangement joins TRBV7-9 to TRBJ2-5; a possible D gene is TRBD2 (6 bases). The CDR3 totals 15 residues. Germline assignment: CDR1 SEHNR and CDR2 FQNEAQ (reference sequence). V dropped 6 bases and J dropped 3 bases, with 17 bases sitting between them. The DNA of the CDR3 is TGTGCCAGCAGTTCGAGGGGCACGGGAGAAGAGACCCAGTACTTC. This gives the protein CASSSRGTGEETQYF.

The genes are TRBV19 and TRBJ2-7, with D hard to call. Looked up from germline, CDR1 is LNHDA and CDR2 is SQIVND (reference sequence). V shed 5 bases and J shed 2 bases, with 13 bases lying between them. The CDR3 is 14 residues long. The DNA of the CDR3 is TGTGCCAGTAGTGCCGGAGTGTCGGCCTACGAGCAGTACTTC. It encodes CASSAGVSAYEQYF.

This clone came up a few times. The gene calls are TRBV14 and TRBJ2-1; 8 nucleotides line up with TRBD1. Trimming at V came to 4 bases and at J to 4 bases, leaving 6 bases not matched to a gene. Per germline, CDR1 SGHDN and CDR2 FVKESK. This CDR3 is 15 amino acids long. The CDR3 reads CASSLRTGYYNEQFF. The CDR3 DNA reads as TGTGCCAGCAGCCTAAGGACAGGGTATTACAATGAGCAGTTCTTC. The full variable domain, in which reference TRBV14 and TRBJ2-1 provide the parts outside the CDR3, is EAGVTQFPSHSVIEKGQTVTLRCDPISGHDNLYWYRRVMGKEIKFLLHFVKESKQDESGMPNNRFLAERTGGTYSTLKVQPAELEDSGVYFCASSLRTGYYNEQFFGPGTRLTVL.

The CDR3 here is CASSPKGFGGYTF. The CDR3, as DNA: TGTGCCAGCAGCCCTAAGGGATTTGGTGGCTACACCTTC. The genes are TRBV28 and TRBJ1-2; unclear D gene. V gave up 6 bases and J gave up 7 bases, with 15 bases separating them. Germline V gives CDR1 MDHEN, CDR2 SYDVKM. This CDR3 is 13 amino acids long.

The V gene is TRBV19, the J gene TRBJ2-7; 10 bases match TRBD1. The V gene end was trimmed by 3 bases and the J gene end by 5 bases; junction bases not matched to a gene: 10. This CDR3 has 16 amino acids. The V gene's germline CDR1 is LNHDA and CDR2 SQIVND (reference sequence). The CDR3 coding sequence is TGTGCCAGTAGTATCTCCCGGGACAGGGGTCTCCACGAGCAGTACTTC. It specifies CASSISRDRGLHEQYF.

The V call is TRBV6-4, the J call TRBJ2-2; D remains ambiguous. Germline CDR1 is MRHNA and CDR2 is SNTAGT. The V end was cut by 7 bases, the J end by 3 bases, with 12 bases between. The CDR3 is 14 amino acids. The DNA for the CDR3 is TGTGCCAGCAAAGACGGCCTAGACACCGGGGAGCTGTTTTTT. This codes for CASKDGLDTGELFF.

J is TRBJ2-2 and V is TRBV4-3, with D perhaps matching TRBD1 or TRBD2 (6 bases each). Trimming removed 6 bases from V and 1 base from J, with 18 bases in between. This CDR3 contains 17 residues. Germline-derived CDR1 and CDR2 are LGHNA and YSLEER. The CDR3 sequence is CASRFLRGDQNTGELFF. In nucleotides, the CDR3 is TGCGCCAGCAGGTTCCTTAGGGGGGACCAGAACACCGGGGAGCTGTTTTTT.

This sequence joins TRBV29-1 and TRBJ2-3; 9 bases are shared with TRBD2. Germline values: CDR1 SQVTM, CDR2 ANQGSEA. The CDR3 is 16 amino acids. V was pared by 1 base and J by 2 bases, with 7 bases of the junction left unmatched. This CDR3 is CSVEVGLAGFTDTQYF. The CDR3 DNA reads TGCAGCGTTGAAGTGGGGCTAGCGGGGTTCACAGATACGCAGTATTTT.

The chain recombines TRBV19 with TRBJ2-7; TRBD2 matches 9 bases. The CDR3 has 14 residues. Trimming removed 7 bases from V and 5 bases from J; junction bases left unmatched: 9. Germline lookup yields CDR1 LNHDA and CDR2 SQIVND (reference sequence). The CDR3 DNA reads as TGTGCCAGTACCTCCGGGACTAGCTTCCACGAGCAGTACTTC. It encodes CASTSGTSFHEQYF.